This T cell receptor (beta chain) was identified during a study of blood T cell repertoires in COVID-19. Produced via immunoSEQ multiplex PCR; TCRdb's table is partial and in-frame only. The sample contains 500,000 or so clones, about nine tenths of which appear only once. V was clipped by 4 bases and J by 5 bases, with 11 bases between them. Per germline, CDR1 SGHTA and CDR2 FQGTGA. The CDR3 consists of 13 residues. The sequence was obtained from a woman younger than 35 who had recovered from COVID-19. Sequenced input: PBMCs or T cells enriched from blood (not recorded which). The J gene is TRBJ1-1, the V gene TRBV7-3; D is unresolved. CDR3 sequence reads: CASSSNRETEAFF. The CDR3 DNA sequence: TGTGCCAGCAGCTCAAACCGAGAAACTGAAGCTTTCTTT.